This T cell receptor beta chain was retrieved from a study of blood T cell repertoires in COVID-19. The overall study: Sources were T cells, B-cell-depleted T cells, or PBMCs; the material itself was cDNA or gDNA.

V gave up 2 bases and J gave up 1 base; unmatched junction bases: 8. Germline values: CDR1 LNHDA, CDR2 SQIVND (reference sequence). The CDR3 has 17 residues. Profiled with immunoSEQ multiplex PCR; TCRdb holds only in-frame clones, not every one. Among some 150,000 clones listed, 85% to 90% were seen once. The source of this sequence is a woman aged 55 to 70 with acute or convalescent COVID-19. Material: peripheral blood. V usage is TRBV19 and J usage is TRBJ1-1, with 9 bases lining up with TRBD1. The CDR3 is CASSIFTGGGWNTEAFF. The CDR3, as DNA: TGTGCCAGTAGTATATTCACAGGGGGCGGTTGGAACACTGAAGCTTTCTTT.